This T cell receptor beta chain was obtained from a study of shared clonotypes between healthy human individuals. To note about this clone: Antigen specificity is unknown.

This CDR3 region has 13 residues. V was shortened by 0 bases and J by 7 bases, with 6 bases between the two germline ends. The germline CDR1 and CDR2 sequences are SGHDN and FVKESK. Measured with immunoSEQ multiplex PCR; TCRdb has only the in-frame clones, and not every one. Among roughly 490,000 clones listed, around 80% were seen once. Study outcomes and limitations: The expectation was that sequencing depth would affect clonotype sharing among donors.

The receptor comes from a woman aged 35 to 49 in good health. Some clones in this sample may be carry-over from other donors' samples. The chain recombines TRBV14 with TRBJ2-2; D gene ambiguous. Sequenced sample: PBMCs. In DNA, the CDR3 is TGTGCCAGCAGCCAAGAGAGGCACGGGGAGCTGTTTTTT. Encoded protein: CASSQERHGELFF.